These 17 T cell receptor beta chains came from one sample sequenced in a study of shared clonotypes between healthy human individuals. Libraries were prepared by immunoSEQ multiplex PCR; TCRdb keeps only in-frame clonotypes and omits some of them. The sample consists of around 2,000,000 clones, 85% to 95% of them appearing once. The naive CD8 population came from CD45RO-negative cells selected for CCR7, without terminally differentiated effector memory CD45RA+ cells. Sequencing was done on a sample of naive CD8+ T cells from PBMCs. These receptors were obtained from a man between 18 and 29 years old in good health. Some clones in this sample may be carry-over from other donors' samples.

This rearrangement joins TRBV7-9 to TRBJ2-1, with TRBD1 identical over 7 bases. Germline CDR1 SEHNR, CDR2 FQNEAQ (reference sequence). The CDR3 is made up of 14 amino acids. V was clipped by 5 bases and J by 7 bases; unmatched bases: 8. The CDR3 sequence: CASSLGRQGNEQFF. The CDR3 nucleotides are TGTGCCAGCAGCCTAGGGAGACAGGGTAATGAGCAGTTCTTC.

J is TRBJ2-2 and V is TRBV15, with TRBD1 matching over 7 bases. The CDR3 extends over 14 amino acids. Unmatched junction bases numbered 3, after V lost 5 bases and J lost 3 bases. The germline V gene has CDR1 LNHNV and CDR2 YYDKDF (reference sequence). In nucleotides, the CDR3 is TGTGCCACCAGCTCAACAGGGGACACCGGGGAGCTGTTTTTT. Protein sequence: CATSSTGDTGELFF.

The chain has TRBV27 and TRBJ2-7; 7 positions match TRBD1. This CDR3 comprises 17 residues. V was pared by 5 bases and J by 2 bases, with 15 bases of the junction left unmatched. Germline V gives CDR1 MNHEY, CDR2 SMNVEV (reference sequence). As DNA, the CDR3 is TGTGCCAGCAGTGAACTAGGTGGACAGGCCTTCACCTACGAGCAGTACTTC. The encoded protein is CASSELGGQAFTYEQYF.

The gene calls are TRBV13 and TRBJ2-5; D unresolved. The CDR3 is made up of 16 amino acids. Between the trimmed V and J ends, which lost 4 bases and 2 bases, there was a span of 17 bases. CDR1 is PRHDT, CDR2 FYEKMQ, per germline (reference sequence). The CDR3: CASSSRNSVDQETQYF. The CDR3 nucleotides read TGTGCCAGCAGCTCCCGAAACTCCGTGGATCAAGAGACCCAGTACTTC.

V usage is TRBV28 and J usage is TRBJ2-1; no reliable D call. Per germline, CDR1 MDHEN and CDR2 SYDVKM. The CDR3 contains 12 residues. With 4 bases removed from V and 6 bases from J, the gap between germline ends came to 7 bases. The CDR3 region has the DNA TGTGCCAGCAGTTCCCCGGCCAATGAGCAGTTCTTC. It encodes CASSSPANEQFF.

In regard to this clone: The sample holds other DNA sequences that translate to the same CDR3. This rearrangement joins TRBV7-2 to TRBJ2-3, with no clear D. CDR1 SGHTA and CDR2 FQGNSA come from the germline V gene. The ends were cut back, 5 bases at V and 3 bases at J, with 6 bases in the middle. This CDR3 contains 12 residues. CDR3 sequence reads: CASSARTDTQYF. CDR3 bases: TGTGCCAGCAGCGCCCGGACAGATACGCAGTATTTT.

CDR3 nucleotide sequence: TGTGCCAGCAGTTGGGTCGTGGGTCAGCCCCAGCATTTT. It yields the protein CASSWVVGQPQHF. The rearrangement uses TRBV27 and TRBJ1-5; D remains unclear. Trimming cost V 4 bases and J 6 bases, with 10 bases left between them. CDR1 MNHEY and CDR2 SMNVEV come from the germline V gene (reference sequence). The CDR3 is 13 amino acids.

This chain connects TRBV7-9 to TRBJ2-1, with TRBD2 matching over 9 bases. CDR1 SEHNR and CDR2 FQNEAQ come from the germline V gene (reference sequence). The CDR3 has 15 residues. The V gene end was trimmed by 4 bases and the J gene end by 7 bases; junction bases not matched to a gene: 8. The CDR3 loop is CASSSREGYGNEQFF. The CDR3 coding sequence is TGTGCCAGCAGCTCGCGGGAGGGTTATGGAAATGAGCAGTTCTTC.

This chain connects TRBV6-4 to TRBJ2-1; TRBD1 or TRBD2 may be the D gene (5 bases each). This CDR3 region has 18 residues. Per germline, CDR1 MRHNA and CDR2 SNTAGT. The germline V and J ends were trimmed by 3 bases and 7 bases, with 25 bases remaining between them. The CDR3 loop is CASSDTESGLKAVNEQFF. The CDR3 region has the DNA TGTGCCAGCAGTGATACCGAATCAGGGCTTAAAGCGGTGAATGAGCAGTTCTTC.

In this sample, this clone turned up a few times. Other DNA variants within this sample encode the same CDR3. The V and J genes are TRBV6-4 and TRBJ2-1, with TRBD2 matching over 12 bases. Germline values: CDR1 MRHNA, CDR2 SNTAGT. Trimming at V came to 3 bases and at J to 7 bases, leaving 1 base not matched to a gene. The CDR3 length is 14 residues. The CDR3 protein is CASSDGTSGNEQFF. The CDR3 nucleotides read TGTGCCAGCAGTGATGGGACTAGCGGGAATGAGCAGTTCTTC.

A few counts support this clone. The same CDR3 can be traced to other DNA sequences in this sample. The chain combines TRBV27 with TRBJ2-7, with 10 positions matching TRBD2. In germline, CDR1 is MNHEY, CDR2 SMNVEV (reference sequence). This CDR3 has 14 amino acids. V dropped 2 bases and J dropped 7; count of bases not matched to a gene: 5. CDR3 sequence (DNA): TGTGCCAGCAGTTTACTAGCGGGAGTGGAAGAGCAGTACTTC. Translated, it gives CASSLLAGVEEQYF.

This chain joins TRBV4-1 and TRBJ2-7; D is ambiguous. Trimming took off 1 base at V and 0 bases at J, with 10 bases between the two ends. The CDR3 extends over 15 amino acids. Germline CDR1 is MGHRA and CDR2 is YSYEKL. For the CDR3, the DNA is TGCGCCAGCAGCCAAGTCGGTAGTAGCTCCTACGAGCAGTACTTC. The encoded protein is CASSQVGSSSYEQYF.

The chain combines TRBV27 with TRBJ1-6; the match to TRBD1 covers 9 bases. CDR3 length: 14 amino acids. The germline gives CDR1 MNHEY, CDR2 SMNVEV (reference sequence). V was clipped by 7 bases and J by 7 bases; unmatched bases: 5. The CDR3 region has the DNA TGTGCCAGCACCGTAACAGGGGGCAATTCACCCCTCCACTTT. It encodes CASTVTGGNSPLHF.

The rearrangement uses TRBV28 and TRBJ1-2; no firm D call. The CDR3 spans 16 residues. Deletions cut 5 bases from V and 8 bases from J, with 24 bases between. Germline V gene sequence: CDR1 MDHEN, CDR2 SYDVKM. CDR3 residues: CASSPAVGAILWGYTF. The DNA of the CDR3 is TGTGCCAGCAGTCCCGCGGTTGGAGCAATTCTATGGGGCTACACCTTC.

This chain uses TRBV6-5 with TRBJ2-1, with D possibly being TRBD2 (6 bases). The V end was cut by 2 bases, the J end by 7 bases, with 15 bases between. CDR3 length: 15 residues. CDR1 and CDR2 (germline): MNHEY, SVGAGI. The chain's CDR3 is CASSYGGGATNEQFF. DNA of the CDR3: TGTGCCAGCAGTTACGGGGGAGGAGCGACGAATGAGCAGTTCTTC.

The V call is TRBV7-6, the J call TRBJ2-7; 11 bases line up with TRBD2. The CDR3 runs to 16 residues. Germline V CDR1 and CDR2: SGHVS, FNYEAQ. The J segment lost 3 bases and the V segment lost 5 bases, leaving 9 bases of the junction unmatched. The CDR3 reads CASSIHPSGRHYEQYF. The DNA for the CDR3 is TGTGCCAGCAGCATCCATCCTAGCGGGAGGCACTACGAGCAGTACTTC.

The CDR3 reads CASSFGGGPYNEQFF. The CDR3 DNA reads TGTGCCAGCAGTTTTGGGGGAGGTCCCTACAATGAGCAGTTCTTC. V and J are TRBV28 and TRBJ2-1; perhaps TRBD2 as D (6 bases). The CDR3 extends over 15 amino acids. Trimming removed 3 bases at V and 2 bases at J, with 11 bases between. The germline gives CDR1 MDHEN, CDR2 SYDVKM.